This T cell receptor beta chain was captured in a study of CD8 T cells in Susac syndrome. Background on the study: Among the Susac syndrome patients sequenced, roughly six had active disease and about 8 were in remission.

The RNA input was roughly 0.45 to 1 ug, and it was reverse transcribed with random hexamers. MiXCR, run by TCRdb on the immunoSEQ multiplex PCR reads, gives a single entry per CDR3 protein. The repertoire has under 200,000 distinct CDR3 sequences, approximately 95% of them found once; the top ten carry approximately 0.12%. The sample taken for sequencing was CD4+ T cells from PBMCs. The source is a human donor with Susac syndrome.

The CDR3 nucleotides are TGTGCCAGCAGCGCGGTGGAGGACAGGGTTGTCTACAATGAGCAGTTCTTC. It codes for CASSAVEDRVVYNEQFF. This chain joins TRBV9 and TRBJ2-1; 8 positions match TRBD1. Germline lookup yields CDR1 SGDLS and CDR2 YYNGEE. Germline trimming cut 3 bases from V and 3 bases from J; bases unmatched to any gene: 11. This CDR3 spans 17 amino acids.